Listed below are T cell receptor beta chains from one sample, sequenced in a study of T cells in localized non-small cell lung cancer. Data came from immunoSEQ multiplex PCR; TCRdb stores just in-frame clones and leaves some out. The sample consists of about 25,000 clones, about 90% of them appearing once. Source: peripheral blood, taken before any cancer treatment. These receptor sequences come from a woman between 40 and 69 years old with stage I lung adenocarcinoma. Each CDR3 is given with its conserved first and last residue. D genes are given only for firm matches. Only some rows state a clone size, as once, few, many or a class for expanded clones.

V	J	D	size	DNA	CDR3
TRBV7-2	TRBJ1-1	TRBD1	NA	TGTGCCAGCAGCTTACACAGGGGTGGCACTGAAGCTTTCTTT	CASSLHRGGTEAFF
TRBV7-8	TRBJ1-1	NA	NA	TGTGCCAGCAGCCTAACAGGTACAACTGAAGCTTTCTTT	CASSLTGTTEAFF
TRBV6-1	TRBJ1-4	TRBD1	NA	TGTGCCAGCGTCCCTTTGGGACAGGGGCGTGAAAAACTGTTTTTT	CASVPLGQGREKLFF
TRBV7-8	TRBJ2-1	TRBD2	once	TGTGCCAGCAGCTTGGGGCTGGCGGGAGGGCGAAATGAGCAGTTCTTC	CASSLGLAGGRNEQFF
TRBV30	TRBJ1-2	NA	NA	TGTGCCTGGCAGAACAAACGGGGGGGGCGAGATGGCTACACCTTC	CAWQNKRGGRDGYTF
TRBV5-1	TRBJ2-1	NA	NA	TGCGCCAGCAGCTTGGAAGGTCCTCTCTCCTACAATGAGCAGTTCTTC	CASSLEGPLSYNEQFF
TRBV2	TRBJ2-3	NA	NA	TGTGCCAGCAGCCAGTCAGATACGCAGTATTTT	CASSQSDTQYF
TRBV2	TRBJ2-1	TRBD2	NA	TGTGCCAGCAGTGAATGGATAGCGGGAAACAATGAGCAGTTCTTC	CASSEWIAGNNEQFF
TRBV15	TRBJ2-7	NA	NA	TGTGCCACCAGCAGAGGATGGGGCGAGCAGTACTTC	CATSRGWGEQYF
TRBV9	TRBJ2-1	TRBD2	NA	TGTGCCAGCAGCGTGGTAGCGGGGTACTACAATGAGCAGTTCTTC	CASSVVAGYYNEQFF
TRBV10-3	TRBJ2-2	NA	NA	TGTGCCATCAGAGGTCCCCTTGACACCGGGGAGCTGTTTTTT	CAIRGPLDTGELFF
TRBV5-1	TRBJ2-3	TRBD2	NA	TGCGCCAGCAGCTCTGGACTAGCGGGAGCGGTAGATACGCAGTATTTT	CASSSGLAGAVDTQYF
TRBV7-9	TRBJ2-7	NA	NA	TGTGCCAGTACAGGAGCCTACGAGCAGTACTTC	CASTGAYEQYF
TRBV6-1	TRBJ2-5	NA	NA	TGTGCCAGCCGAACTGCTTTGTACCAAGAGACCCAGTACTTC	CASRTALYQETQYF
TRBV5-1	TRBJ2-2	TRBD1	NA	TGCGCCAGCAGCTCCGCTGGCGGGGACAGGGGGACTACGAACACCGGGGAGCTGTTTTTT	CASSSAGGDRGTTNTGELFF
TRBV20-1	TRBJ2-3	NA	NA	TGCAGTGCCCGTCTCCGGGATACGCAGTATTTT	CSARLRDTQYF
TRBV5-4	TRBJ2-2	TRBD1	once	TGTGCCAGCAGCTCAGGACAGGGGGCCGGGGAGCTGTTTTTT	CASSSGQGAGELFF
TRBV30	TRBJ1-4	NA	NA	TGTGCCTGGAGTGTACCTCGCTTTCGGAAAAAACTGTTTTTT	CAWSVPRFRKKLFF
TRBV9	TRBJ2-3	TRBD2	once	TGTGCCAGCAGCCCGTTAGCGGGTCTTAGCACAGATACGCAGTATTTT	CASSPLAGLSTDTQYF
TRBV14	TRBJ2-5	NA	NA	TGTGCCAGCAGCCAACGCCTAGCAGAAGAGACCCAGTACTTC	CASSQRLAEETQYF
TRBV6-6	TRBJ2-4	TRBD2	few	TGTGCCAGCTCAACCGGGTTTCGACCGGGAGGGGGTCAGTACTTC	CASSTGFRPGGGQYF